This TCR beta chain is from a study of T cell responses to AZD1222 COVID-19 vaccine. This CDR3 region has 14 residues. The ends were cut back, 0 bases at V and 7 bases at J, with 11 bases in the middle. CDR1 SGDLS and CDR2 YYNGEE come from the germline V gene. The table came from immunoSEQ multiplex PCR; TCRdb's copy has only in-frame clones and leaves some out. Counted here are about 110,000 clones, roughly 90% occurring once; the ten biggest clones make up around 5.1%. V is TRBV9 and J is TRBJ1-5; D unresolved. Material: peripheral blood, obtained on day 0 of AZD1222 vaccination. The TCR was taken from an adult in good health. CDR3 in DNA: TGTGCCAGCAGCGTAGCTTCGGTGGGGCAGCCCCAGCATTTT. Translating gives CASSVASVGQPQHF.